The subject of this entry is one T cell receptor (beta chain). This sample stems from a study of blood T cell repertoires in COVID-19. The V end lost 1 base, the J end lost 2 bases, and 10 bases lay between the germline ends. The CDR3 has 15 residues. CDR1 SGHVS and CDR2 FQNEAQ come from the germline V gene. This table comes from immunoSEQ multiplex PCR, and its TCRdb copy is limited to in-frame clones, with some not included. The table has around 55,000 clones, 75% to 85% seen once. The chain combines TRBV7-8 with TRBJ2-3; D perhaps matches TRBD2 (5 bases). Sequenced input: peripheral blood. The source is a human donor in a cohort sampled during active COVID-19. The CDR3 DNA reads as TGTGCCAGCAGCTTAGTTCAAGCGGCCACAGATACGCAGTATTTT. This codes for CASSLVQAATDTQYF.